Described below is a single T cell receptor (beta chain) sequence and its context. This sample was included in a study of blood T cell repertoires in COVID-19. Whole-study context: There were acute and convalescent COVID-19 samples, and they came from the United States, Italy and Spain. T cells, B-cell-depleted T cells, or PBMCs provided the cDNA or gDNA that served as material.

Germline V gives CDR1 SGDLS, CDR2 YYNGEE. CDR3 length: 15 residues. V lost 2 bases to trimming and J lost 5 bases, with 14 bases between them. Original methodology: Quantification of nucleated cells was approximated via reference gene primer amplification. Assay: immunoSEQ multiplex PCR; the TCRdb copy retains only in-frame clones and omits some. The D gene and trimming were derived from the DNA, and the V and J assignments and clone size from that table. The sample has some 110,000 clones; 85% to 90% are singletons. V usage is TRBV9 and J usage is TRBJ2-1; no definite D call. The sequencing sample was made of peripheral blood. The sequence came from a human donor in a cohort sampled during active COVID-19. CDR3 in amino acids: CASSVAQVANNEQFF. The DNA of the CDR3 is TGTGCCAGCAGCGTGGCGCAGGTGGCGAACAATGAGCAGTTCTTC.